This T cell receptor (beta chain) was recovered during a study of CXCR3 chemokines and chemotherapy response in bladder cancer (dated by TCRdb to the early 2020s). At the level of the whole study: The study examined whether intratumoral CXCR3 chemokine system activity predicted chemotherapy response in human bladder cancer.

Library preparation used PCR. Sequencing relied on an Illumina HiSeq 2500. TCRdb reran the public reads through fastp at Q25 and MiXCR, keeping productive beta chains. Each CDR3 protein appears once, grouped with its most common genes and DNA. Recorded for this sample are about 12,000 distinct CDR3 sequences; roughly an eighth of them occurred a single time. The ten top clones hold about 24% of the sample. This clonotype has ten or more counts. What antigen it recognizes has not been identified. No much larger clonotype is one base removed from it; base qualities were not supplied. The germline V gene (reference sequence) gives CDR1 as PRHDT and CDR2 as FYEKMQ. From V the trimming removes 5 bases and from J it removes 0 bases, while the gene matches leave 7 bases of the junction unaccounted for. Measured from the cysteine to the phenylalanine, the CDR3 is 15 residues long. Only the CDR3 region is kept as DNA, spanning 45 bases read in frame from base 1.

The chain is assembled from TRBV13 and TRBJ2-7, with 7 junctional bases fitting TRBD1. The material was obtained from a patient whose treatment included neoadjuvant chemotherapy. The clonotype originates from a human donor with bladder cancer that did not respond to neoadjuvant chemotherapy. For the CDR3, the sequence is CASSEGQINSYEQYF. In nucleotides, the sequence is TGTGCCAGCAGCGAGGGACAGATAAACTCCTACGAGCAGTACTTC.